This T cell receptor (beta chain) originates from a study of identical twins (dated by TCRdb to 2015 to 2016). For context, the study as a whole: TCR alpha and beta repertoires from monozygotic twins, unrelated adults of various ages and cord blood were deep-sequenced to test whether fetal clonotypes persist. To rule out contamination, replicate twin experiments were performed at different times with different library preparation protocols. Beyond this particular receptor, the publication reports: Abundant cord blood beta clonotypes carried fewer insertions; young adult naive repertoires showed a weaker similar trend, while memory repertoires showed none. Recombination models systematically underestimated out-of-frame TCR alpha sharing in monozygotic twins but agreed with sharing between unrelated individuals. Zero-insertion analyses could be partly confounded by invariant T cells such as MAIT and iNKT, although diverse VJ usage argued against such confounding for most clonotypes. Compared with coincidental sharing between unrelated individuals, out-of-frame TCR alpha sequences shared between twins had an excess of sequences with low generation probability. In beta out-of-frame sequences, excess twin sharing was weaker, because having fewer shared sequences lowered the signal-to-noise ratio. Conclusions relied on cross-sectional statistical analysis, since the same donors could not be followed over many years.

This clonotype was seen at least ten times. The target of this receptor is not known. No much larger clone exists at a distance of one base, and base qualities are not known. Libraries were constructed by 5' RACE. The run used an Illumina HiSeq 2000. A universal primer binding site was introduced by template switching, and a unique molecular identifier was present in the final cDNA, enabling accurate counting of TCR cDNA molecules. First-strand cDNA for TCR alpha and beta chains was synthesized from specific primers in the conserved constant-segment region. To control for contamination, every cDNA library was double barcoded, receiving both a SMART-Mk sample barcode and Illumina barcodes. Two successive PCR steps introduced TruSeq adapter sequences along with Illumina sample barcodes. TCR alpha and beta cDNA libraries were sequenced on the Illumina HiSeq platform with custom primers. The published analysis was carried out like this. MiGEC processed the raw reads to extract unique molecular identifiers, while MiXCR was used to determine the CDR3 positions. For each individual, recombination models were inferred using an EM algorithm with the repgenHMM and IGoR tools. The tcR package in R was used for shared clonotype analysis, with sharing normalized by the product of cloneset sizes. Out-of-frame nonproductive sequences were analyzed to study raw recombination free of thymic and clonal selection effects. In-frame beta chains were kept once TCRdb had trimmed the public reads at Q25 with fastp and called clones with MiXCR. Every entry covers one CDR3 protein and lists the most common genes and DNA from its rows. TCRdb, rather than the study authors, made the V and J calls. This sample is represented by hundreds of thousands of distinct CDR3 sequences; approximately 9% of them were singletons. The top ten clones comprise about 0.98% of the sample.

All donors were healthy Caucasians. The twin cohort consisted of three pairs of female monozygotic twins, all aged about 18 to 30 years. The RNA used for TCR libraries was isolated from peripheral blood mononuclear cells. Another study also made use of these data, one on yellow fever vaccine responses in identical twins. The second paper states: The T cell response to vaccination in identical twins was reported by the authors to appear partly convergent and partly personalized. The study precisely tracked vaccine-responding T cell clones in identical twins.

Material for sequencing was PBMCs. This TCR derives from a woman between 18 and 29 years old in good health.

CDR3 reads: CSAREQGTDTQYF. The DNA sequence reads TGCAGTGCTAGAGAACAGGGCACAGATACGCAGTATTTT. The V gene is TRBV20-1 and the J gene is TRBJ2-3, with TRBD1 perhaps the D gene, on 5 matching bases. Trimming costs V 0 bases and J 1 base, and their ends lie 5 bases apart. Measured from the cysteine to the phenylalanine, the CDR3 is 13 residues long. CDR3 DNA is the only sequence kept; it has 39 bases, read in frame from the first base. As encoded in the germline V gene (reference sequence), CDR1 is DFQATT while CDR2 is SNEGSKA.